One and the same sample provided the 25 T cell receptor beta chains below, sequenced in a study of shared clonotypes between healthy human individuals. Here immunoSEQ multiplex PCR was the method, and the copy in TCRdb shows in-frame clones only, minus some. This repertoire shows 2,500,000 or so clones, more than 90% found once; its top ten account for roughly 0.14%. The specimen was naive CD4+ T cells sorted from blood. This sample's subset: CD45RA+ positively selected. The receptor source for this set is a man younger than 30 in good health.

The CDR3 sequence is CASSVGTPPYEQYF. The CDR3 bases are TGTGCCAGCAGCGTAGGGACTCCCCCCTACGAGCAGTACTTC. The V and J genes are TRBV9 and TRBJ2-7; a possible D gene is TRBD2 (5 bases). V lost 0 bases and J lost 2, with 9 bases in between. The CDR3 sequence is 14 residues long. The germline V gene encodes CDR1 SGDLS and CDR2 YYNGEE.

The CDR3, as DNA: TGTGCCAGCAGTTTTTACGTTCCCTCCCAGGGTGGGGGCTACACCTTC. It is translated as CASSFYVPSQGGGYTF. The chain carries TRBV28 and TRBJ1-2, with a weak D call TRBD1 (5 bases). Germline V lookup: CDR1 MDHEN, CDR2 SYDVKM. V lost 3 bases to trimming and J lost 8 bases, with 22 bases between them. This CDR3 spans 16 amino acids.

The rearrangement uses TRBV19 and TRBJ2-5; 9 positions match TRBD2. The CDR3 sequence is 17 residues long. Trimming cost V 8 bases and J 5 bases; bases outside gene matches: 18. Germline V CDR1 and CDR2: LNHDA, SQIVND (reference sequence). The CDR3 DNA sequence: TGTGCCAGTTCCCCTAAGGGGAGCGGGGGGCCGGGTGAGACCCAGTACTTC. Protein: CASSPKGSGGPGETQYF.

This sequence joins TRBV7-9 and TRBJ1-2; D is perhaps TRBD1 (6 bases). The CDR3 contains 16 residues. Trimming stripped 5 bases from V and 6 bases from J, with 22 bases between. In germline, CDR1 is SEHNR, CDR2 FQNEAQ (reference sequence). The DNA of the CDR3 is TGTGCCAGCAGCGCCTCTGGGGGGGCCTCCCCTCATGGCTACACCTTC. Translating gives CASSASGGASPHGYTF.

Only one count was recorded for this clone. The gene calls are TRBV18 and TRBJ2-7; 7 bases are shared with TRBD1. CDR3 size: 16 residues. With 3 bases clipped from V and 2 bases from J, the junction kept 10 bases outside the gene matches. Germline V CDR1 and CDR2: KGHSH, LQKENI. CDR3 coding DNA: TGTGCCAGCTCACCTACCGGGACAGTGGGGACCTACGAGCAGTACTTC. It encodes CASSPTGTVGTYEQYF.

On this clone: Other DNA sequences from this sample encode an identical CDR3 as well. The chain recombines TRBV27 with TRBJ1-1; 7 bases match TRBD1. The CDR3 runs to 14 residues. Trimming cost V 8 bases and J 1 base; bases outside gene matches: 7. CDR1 MNHEY and CDR2 SMNVEV come from the germline V gene (reference sequence). In DNA, the CDR3 is TGTGCCAGCCGCCCCGGGACAGCGAACACTGAAGCTTTCTTT. Translating gives CASRPGTANTEAFF.

The V gene is TRBV30, the J gene TRBJ2-1, with D unresolved. Between the trimmed V and J ends, which lost 4 bases and 4 bases, there was a span of 14 bases. Germline CDR1 and CDR2: GTSNPN and SVGIG (reference sequence). The CDR3 length is 14 residues. The CDR3 sequence: CAWTTYFGYNEQFF. CDR3 nucleotide sequence: TGTGCCTGGACAACTTACTTTGGGTACAATGAGCAGTTCTTC.

V usage is TRBV7-9 and J usage is TRBJ1-4, with D possibly TRBD1 on 5 matching bases. Germline CDR1 reads SEHNR; CDR2 reads FQNEAQ (reference sequence). The germline V and J ends were trimmed by 5 bases and 0 bases, with 19 bases remaining between them. The CDR3 is 18 amino acids. The CDR3 DNA is TGTGCCAGCAGCCCCGAACCCAGGGTAACGGCAACTAATGAAAAACTGTTTTTT. It is translated as CASSPEPRVTATNEKLFF.

V and J are TRBV5-1 and TRBJ2-5, with 8 bases fitting TRBD1. After removal of 0 bases from V and 1 base from J, the junction contained 2 bases not matched to a gene. The CDR3 consists of 15 residues. Germline V gives CDR1 SGHRS, CDR2 YFSETQ. CDR3: CASSLAQGVQETQYF. CDR3 in DNA: TGCGCCAGCAGCTTGGCACAGGGGGTCCAAGAGACCCAGTACTTC.

V gene TRBV6-6 combines with J gene TRBJ2-2, with D perhaps assigned TRBD1 or TRBD2 (5 bases each). Deletions cut 11 bases from V and 5 bases from J, with 21 bases between. In germline, CDR1 is MNHNY, CDR2 SVGAGI (reference sequence). The CDR3 has 15 residues. This CDR3 reads CAAVAGGGGTGELFF. The CDR3 coding sequence is TGTGCCGCCGTAGCCGGTGGGGGTGGAACCGGGGAGCTGTTTTTT.

The chain is built from TRBV15 and TRBJ2-5; D might be TRBD1 (5 bases). CDR3 length equals 15 residues. Trimming cost V 2 bases and J 5 bases, with 15 bases left between them. Per the germline V gene, CDR1 is LNHNV and CDR2 is YYDKDF (reference sequence). In DNA, the CDR3 is TGTGCCACCAGCAGACCGACCGCTAAGGGGGAGACCCAGTACTTC. This translates into CATSRPTAKGETQYF.

V usage is TRBV5-5 and J usage is TRBJ2-7, with 8 bases lining up with TRBD1. Germline CDR1 SGHKS, CDR2 YYEKEE (reference sequence). This CDR3 is built from 15 residues. V gave up 0 bases and J gave up 2 bases; unmatched junction bases: 4. CDR3: CASSLAGTGPYEQYF. The CDR3 bases are TGTGCCAGCAGCTTGGCCGGGACAGGACCCTACGAGCAGTACTTC.

The chain combines TRBV2 with TRBJ2-7; TRBD2 might be the D (7 bases). The CDR3 sequence is 16 residues long. Germline lookup yields CDR1 SNHLY and CDR2 FYNNEI. The V end lost 1 base, the J end lost 5 bases, and 18 bases lay between the germline ends. This CDR3 is CASSEVGGGYANEQYF. The CDR3 DNA reads TGTGCCAGCAGTGAAGTAGGGGGGGGATACGCCAACGAGCAGTACTTC.

CDR3 sequence reads: CASSPLAGYQETQYF. CDR3 sequence (DNA): TGTGCCAGCAGCCCCCTAGCGGGATACCAAGAGACCCAGTACTTC. V gene TRBV7-2 combines with J gene TRBJ2-5, with TRBD2 matching over 9 bases. CDR1 and CDR2 from the germline V gene are SGHTA and FQGNSA. The CDR3 runs to 15 residues. J was trimmed by 0 bases and V by 5 bases; bases with no gene match: 4.

The chain carries TRBV18 and TRBJ1-5; D is undetermined. The CDR3 is 14 residues long. Germline assignment: CDR1 KGHSH and CDR2 LQKENI. The V gene lost 3 bases and the J gene lost 3 bases, with 9 bases spanning the gap. The CDR3 region has the DNA TGTGCCAGCTCACCCGCCACCTTCAATCAGCCCCAGCATTTT. Amino acids: CASSPATFNQPQHF. Looking up the rest from reference TRBV18 and TRBJ1-5 gives the full variable domain: NAGVMQNPRHLVRRRGQEARLRCSPMKGHSHVYWYRQLPEEGLKFMVYLQKENIIDESGMPKERFSAEFPKEGPSILRIQQVVRGDSAAYFCASSPATFNQPQHFGDGTRLSIL.

CDR3 loop: CASNINPGQGAGGYTF. CDR3 coding DNA: TGTGCCAGTAACATCAACCCGGGACAGGGGGCGGGAGGCTACACCTTC. The chain employs TRBV28 and TRBJ1-2, with 12 bases lining up with TRBD1. The CDR3 covers 16 residues. Trimming removed 9 bases from V and 8 bases from J; junction bases left unmatched: 16. CDR1 is MDHEN and CDR2 is SYDVKM in the germline V gene.

CDR3 DNA sequence: TGCGCCAGCAGGCGTAGCGGGGGGAGGGATACGCAGTATTTT. This sequence encodes CASRRSGGRDTQYF. The chain carries TRBV5-1 and TRBJ2-3; 10 bases map to TRBD2. Trimming removed 5 bases from V and 6 bases from J; junction bases left unmatched: 6. Germline values: CDR1 SGHRS, CDR2 YFSETQ. This CDR3 is 14 amino acids long.

The chain carries TRBV5-6 and TRBJ1-3; TRBD1 matches 11 bases. The V segment lost 2 bases and the J segment 5 bases; nucleotides outside the gene matches: 15. The germline V gene has CDR1 SGHDT and CDR2 YYEEEE. The CDR3 runs to 19 residues. CDR3 bases: TGTGCCAGCAGCTTTGGCATGTTTGGACAGGGGGCCACCCGAAACACCATATATTTT. Protein: CASSFGMFGQGATRNTIYF.

This sequence joins TRBV27 and TRBJ1-6; TRBD1 might be the D (5 bases). CDR3 length: 15 amino acids. Germline loops: CDR1 MNHEY, CDR2 SMNVEV (reference sequence). V lost 3 bases and J 5 bases, leaving 11 bases between the germline ends. The CDR3 nucleotides are TGTGCCAGCAGTTTGGCAGGGATGCATAATTCACCCCTCCACTTT. This codes for CASSLAGMHNSPLHF.

The chain couples TRBV6-5 to TRBJ2-7, with D possibly being TRBD1 (6 bases). The CDR3 has 14 amino acids. V lost 2 bases, J lost 3 bases, and 11 bases lay in between. The germline gives CDR1 MNHEY, CDR2 SVGAGI. In DNA, the CDR3 is TGTGCCAGCAGTTACCCGGACAGAAACTACGAGCAGTACTTC. Its protein is CASSYPDRNYEQYF.

Notes on this clone: The sample holds other DNA sequences that translate to the same CDR3. The gene calls are TRBV5-1 and TRBJ2-1, with 9 bases matching TRBD2. In germline, CDR1 is SGHRS, CDR2 YFSETQ. J gave up 4 bases and V 0 bases, and 2 bases lay outside the gene matches. The CDR3 has 15 amino acids. CDR3 sequence: CASSLVSGSYNEQFF. The CDR3 region has the DNA TGCGCCAGCAGCTTGGTTAGCGGGAGTTACAATGAGCAGTTCTTC.

The chain links TRBV9 to TRBJ2-2; D gene ambiguous. The V end lost 4 bases, the J end lost 0 bases, and 25 bases lay between the germline ends. CDR1 SGDLS and CDR2 YYNGEE come from the germline V gene. This CDR3 is 20 amino acids long. CDR3 region: CASSPPVNSERKANTGELFF. For the CDR3, the DNA is TGTGCCAGCAGCCCCCCCGTTAACTCGGAGAGAAAAGCGAACACCGGGGAGCTGTTTTTT.

CDR3 nucleotides: TGTGCCAGCAGCCGGACTACAATGGAGCAGTACTTC. It is translated as CASSRTTMEQYF. The chain carries TRBV7-2 and TRBJ2-7; D might be TRBD2 (6 bases). This CDR3 region has 12 residues. The ends were cut back, 5 bases at V and 7 bases at J, with 12 bases in the middle. Germline values: CDR1 SGHTA, CDR2 FQGNSA.

The chain couples TRBV28 to TRBJ1-2, with D perhaps TRBD1 (5 bases). Germline V gives CDR1 MDHEN, CDR2 SYDVKM. The length of the CDR3 is 11 residues. The germline V and J ends were trimmed by 6 bases and 7 bases, with 9 bases remaining between them. The CDR3 coding sequence is TGTGCCAGCAGCTGGGGGTTTGGCTACACCTTC. Its protein product is CASSWGFGYTF.

This rearrangement joins TRBV2 to TRBJ2-1, with 12 bases that match TRBD2. The CDR3 covers 18 residues. From germline, CDR1 is SNHLY and CDR2 FYNNEI. With 1 base clipped from V and 0 bases from J, the junction kept 4 bases outside the gene matches. CDR3 DNA: TGTGCCAGCAGTGAAGGGACTAGCGGGAAAAGCTCCTACAATGAGCAGTTCTTC. Translated, it gives CASSEGTSGKSSYNEQFF.